This TCR beta chain originates from a study of CD8 T cells in ankylosing spondylitis. TCRdb analysed the 5' RACE reads with MiXCR anew, one entry per CDR3 protein. This sample has around 340,000 distinct CDR3 sequences, with around 15% found just once. The CDR3 totals 15 residues. V was clipped by 7 bases and J by 7 bases; unmatched bases: 9. The sample holds many counts of this clonotype. The material sequenced was blood, either unsorted or a sorted T cell fraction (not recorded which). The clonotype was recovered from a male donor with ankylosing spondylitis or in good health (not recorded which). The chain joins TRBV12-3 or TRBV12-4 to TRBJ2-7; 14 positions match TRBD2. CDR3 region: CASTRLAGGPREQYF. The CDR3, as DNA: TGTGCCAGCACCCGACTAGCGGGAGGGCCGAGGGAGCAGTACTTC.